The sequence of this T cell receptor beta chain was determined in a study of cytomegalovirus exposure and HLA in healthy donors. Whole-study results and caveats: Most TCR sequences proved rare, with some public TCRs found in many donors.

To note about this clone: What it binds is not known.

This CDR3 is built from 17 residues. Germline values: CDR1 LGHNA, CDR2 YSLEER. The V and J ends lost 1 base and 6 bases, in that order; junction bases with no gene match: 13. This table comes from immunoSEQ multiplex PCR, and its TCRdb copy is limited to in-frame clones, with some not included. Of tens of thousands of clones detected, 80% to 90% appear once; the ten largest clones hold 3% to 4%. The receptor was isolated from a woman aged 18-30 years in good health and CMV-seropositive. Sample: PBMCs. The chain links TRBV4-3 to TRBJ1-1, with 8 nucleotides matching TRBD1. The CDR3 sequence: CASSQVPLSQGAPEAFF. CDR3 bases: TGCGCCAGCAGCCAAGTACCTCTAAGTCAGGGGGCGCCTGAAGCTTTCTTT.